The clone carrying this TCR beta chain was seen only once. The assay was immunoSEQ multiplex PCR, and TCRdb's table has in-frame clones only and misses some. The sample consists of some 150,000 clones, 75% to 85% of them appearing once. CDR1 and CDR2 from the germline V gene are MDHEN and SYDVKM. V lost 6 bases, J lost 13 bases, and 6 bases stayed unmatched. This CDR3 has 14 residues. The data were obtained in a study of blood T cell repertoires in COVID-19. This clonotype originated in a man between 60 and 70 years old with active or convalescent COVID-19. The rearrangement uses TRBV28 and TRBJ2-1, with 16 bases aligning to TRBD2. Sequencing was performed on peripheral blood. CDR3 in DNA: TGTGCCAGCAGACCGGGACTAGCGGGAGGGATCCAGTTCTTC. It translates to CASRPGLAGGIQFF.